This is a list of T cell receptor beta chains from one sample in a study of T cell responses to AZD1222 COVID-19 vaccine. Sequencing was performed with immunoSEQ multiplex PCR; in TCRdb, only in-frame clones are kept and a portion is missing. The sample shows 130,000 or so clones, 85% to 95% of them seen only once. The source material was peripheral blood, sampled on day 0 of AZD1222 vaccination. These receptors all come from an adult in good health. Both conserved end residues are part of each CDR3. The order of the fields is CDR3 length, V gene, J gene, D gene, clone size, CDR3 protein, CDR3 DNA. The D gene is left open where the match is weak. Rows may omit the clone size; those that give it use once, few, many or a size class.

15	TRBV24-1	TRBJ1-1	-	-	CATSLTGILNTEAFF	TGTGCCACCAGTCTCACGGGGATTCTAAACACTGAAGCTTTCTTT
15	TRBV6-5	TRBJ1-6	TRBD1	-	CASSLKTGGVSPLHF	TGTGCCAGCAGTTTGAAGACAGGGGGCGTTTCACCCCTCCACTTT
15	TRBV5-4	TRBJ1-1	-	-	CASSLPQGLGTEAFF	TGTGCCAGCAGCTTACCACAGGGATTAGGCACTGAAGCTTTCTTT
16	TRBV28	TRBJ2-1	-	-	CASSPSAANTYNEQFF	TGTGCCAGCAGTCCATCCGCAGCCAATACCTACAATGAGCAGTTCTTC
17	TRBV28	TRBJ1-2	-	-	CASTNPGRGLSGYGYTF	TGTGCCAGCACAAATCCCGGTCGGGGCCTTAGCGGCTATGGCTACACCTTC
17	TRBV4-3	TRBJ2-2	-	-	CASSQDSAGAGSGELFF	TGCGCCAGCAGCCAAGATTCAGCCGGGGCCGGGTCCGGGGAGCTGTTTTTT
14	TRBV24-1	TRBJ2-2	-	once	CATSDPTLGGELFF	TGTGCCACCAGTGACCCCACCTTGGGAGGGGAGCTGTTTTTT
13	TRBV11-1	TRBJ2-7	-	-	CASSLSGVHEQYF	TGTGCCAGCAGCTTGTCCGGGGTCCACGAGCAGTACTTC
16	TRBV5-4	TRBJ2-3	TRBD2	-	CASSLSGGRGVDTQYF	TGTGCCAGCAGCTTGAGCGGCGGGAGAGGGGTAGATACGCAGTATTTT
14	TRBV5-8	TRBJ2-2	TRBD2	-	CASRPSGSTGELFF	TGTGCCAGCAGACCTAGCGGGAGTACCGGGGAGCTGTTTTTT
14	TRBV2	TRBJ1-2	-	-	CASSDLRDIYGYTF	TGTGCCAGCAGTGACCTCAGGGATATCTATGGCTACACCTTC
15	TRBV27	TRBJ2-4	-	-	CASSSRVLAKNIQYF	TGTGCCAGCAGCAGCCGGGTCCTAGCCAAAAACATTCAGTACTTC
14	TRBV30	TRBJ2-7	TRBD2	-	CAWSGPSGRAEQYF	TGTGCCTGGAGTGGACCTAGCGGGAGAGCCGAGCAGTACTTC
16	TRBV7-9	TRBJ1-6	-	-	CASSLAGSASNSPLHF	TGTGCCAGCAGCTTAGCGGGGTCAGCTTCTAATTCACCCCTCCACTTT
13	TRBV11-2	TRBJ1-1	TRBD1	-	CASSLRQGPEAFF	TGTGCCAGCAGCTTACGACAGGGTCCTGAAGCTTTCTTT
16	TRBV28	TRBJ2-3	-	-	CASSSSGAGDTDTQYF	TGTGCCAGCAGTTCAAGCGGCGCAGGTGACACAGATACGCAGTATTTT
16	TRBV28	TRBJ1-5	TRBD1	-	CASSFPTQTGNQPQHF	TGTGCCAGCAGTTTTCCGACCCAGACAGGGAATCAGCCCCAGCATTTT
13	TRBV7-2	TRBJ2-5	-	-	CASSPGDGETQYF	TGTGCCAGCAGCCCGGGGGATGGGGAGACCCAGTACTTC
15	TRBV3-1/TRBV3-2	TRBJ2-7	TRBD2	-	CASSRSGASYYEQYF	TGTGCCAGCAGCCGTAGCGGGGCCTCATACTACGAGCAGTACTTC
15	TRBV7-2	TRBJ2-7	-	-	CASSLEWWRGYEQYF	TGTGCCAGCAGCTTAGAATGGTGGCGGGGCTACGAGCAGTACTTC
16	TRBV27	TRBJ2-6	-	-	CASSFLPLGGANVLTF	TGTGCCAGCAGTTTTCTCCCATTAGGAGGGGCCAACGTCCTGACTTTC
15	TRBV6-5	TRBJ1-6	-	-	CASSYEGVLGSPLHF	TGTGCCAGCAGTTACGAAGGAGTCTTAGGATCACCCCTCCACTTT
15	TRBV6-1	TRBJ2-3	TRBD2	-	CASSEVAGGVDTQYF	TGTGCCAGCAGTGAAGTAGCGGGAGGGGTAGATACGCAGTATTTT
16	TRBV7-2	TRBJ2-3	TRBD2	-	CASSFGTRGSTTRTYF	TGTGCCAGCAGCTTCGGGACTAGGGGAAGTACTACCCGAACGTATTTT
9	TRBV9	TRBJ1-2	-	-	CATPHGYTF	TGTGCCACCCCCCATGGCTACACCTTC
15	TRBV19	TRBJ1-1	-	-	CASSPRVGGRTEAFF	TGTGCCAGTAGTCCGAGGGTGGGTGGGCGAACTGAAGCTTTCTTT
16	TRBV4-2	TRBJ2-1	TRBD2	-	CASSQVAGGGYNEQFF	TGTGCCAGCAGCCAAGTAGCGGGAGGGGGTTACAATGAGCAGTTCTTC
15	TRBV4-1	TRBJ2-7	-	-	CASSPALASSYEQYF	TGCGCCAGCAGCCCCGCGCTAGCAAGCTCCTACGAGCAGTACTTC
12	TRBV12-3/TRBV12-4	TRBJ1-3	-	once	CASSLGGNTIYF	TGTGCCAGCAGTTTAGGAGGAAACACCATATATTTT
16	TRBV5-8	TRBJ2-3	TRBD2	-	CASSFFSGRGTDTQYF	TGTGCCAGCAGCTTTTTTAGCGGGAGAGGCACAGATACGCAGTATTTT
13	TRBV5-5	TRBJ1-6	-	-	CASSLNLNSPLHF	TGTGCCAGCAGCTTGAACTTAAATTCACCCCTCCACTTT